This entry describes one T cell receptor (beta chain). What it recognizes is unknown. This CDR3 is 14 amino acids long. The V and J ends lost 3 bases and 3 bases respectively, with 12 bases between them. Germline V gene lookup returns CDR1 SGDLS and CDR2 YYNGEE. Assay used: immunoSEQ multiplex PCR; TCRdb lists only in-frame clones, some missing. Among 75,000 to 95,000 clones listed, around 92% were seen once. The data were taken from a study of OX40 agonist ivuxolimab in advanced cancers. On the study more broadly: Patients' therapy was ivuxolimab, an antibody that acts as an agonist of OX40 (CD134). Prior anti-PD-1, anti-PD-L1 or anti-CTLA-4 therapy was allowed; 40% had some.

Study-wide results and caveats: Expanded peripheral T-cell antigen specificity went undetermined.

Specimen: CD4+ or CD8+ T cells sorted from blood, collected in a trial of the OX40 agonist ivuxolimab. This receptor was taken from an adult with an advanced solid tumor such as melanoma, head and neck, liver or kidney cancer. The chain recombines TRBV9 with TRBJ1-1; weak D call: TRBD1 (6 bases). The CDR3 DNA is TGTGCCAGCAGCGAGGGGGGTAGGGACACTGAAGCTTTCTTT. Residues: CASSEGGRDTEAFF.